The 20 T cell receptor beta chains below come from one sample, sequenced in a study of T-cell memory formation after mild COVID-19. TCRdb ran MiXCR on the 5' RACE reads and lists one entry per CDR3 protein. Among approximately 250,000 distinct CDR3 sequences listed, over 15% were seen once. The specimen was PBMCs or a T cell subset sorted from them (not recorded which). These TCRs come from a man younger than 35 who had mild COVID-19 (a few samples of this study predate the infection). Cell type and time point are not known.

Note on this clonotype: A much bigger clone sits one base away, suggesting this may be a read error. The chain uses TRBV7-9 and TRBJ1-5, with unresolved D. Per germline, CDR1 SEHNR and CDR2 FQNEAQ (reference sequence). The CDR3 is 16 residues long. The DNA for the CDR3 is TGTGCCAGCAGCTTAAGCGGGTTCCATAGCAATCAGCGCCAGCATTTT. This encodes CASSLSGFHSNQRQHF.

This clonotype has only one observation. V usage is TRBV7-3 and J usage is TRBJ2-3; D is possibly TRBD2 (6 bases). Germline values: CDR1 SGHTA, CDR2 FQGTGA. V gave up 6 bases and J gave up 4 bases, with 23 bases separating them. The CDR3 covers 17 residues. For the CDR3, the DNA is TGTGCCAGCAGTCCAGAGGGTCTGCGCGGGGCTGCAGATACGCAGTATTTT. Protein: CASSPEGLRGAADTQYF.

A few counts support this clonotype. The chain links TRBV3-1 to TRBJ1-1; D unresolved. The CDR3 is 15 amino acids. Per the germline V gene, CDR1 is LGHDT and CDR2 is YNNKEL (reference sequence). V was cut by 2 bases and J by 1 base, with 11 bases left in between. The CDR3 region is CASSQTGLGNTEAFF. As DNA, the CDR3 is TGTGCCAGCAGCCAAACGGGGTTGGGGAACACTGAAGCTTTCTTT.

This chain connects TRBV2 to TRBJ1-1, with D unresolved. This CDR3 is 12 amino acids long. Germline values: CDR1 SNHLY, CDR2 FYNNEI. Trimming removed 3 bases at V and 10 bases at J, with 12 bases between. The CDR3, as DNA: TGTGCCAGCAGTGATGAGGGCCGCGGAGCTTTCTTT. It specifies CASSDEGRGAFF.

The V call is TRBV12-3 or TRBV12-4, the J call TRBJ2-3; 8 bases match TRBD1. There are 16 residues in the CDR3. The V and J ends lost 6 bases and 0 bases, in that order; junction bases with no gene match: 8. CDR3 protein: CASSSRDRPSTDTQYF. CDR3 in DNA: TGTGCCAGCAGCTCTCGGGACAGGCCGAGCACAGATACGCAGTATTTT.

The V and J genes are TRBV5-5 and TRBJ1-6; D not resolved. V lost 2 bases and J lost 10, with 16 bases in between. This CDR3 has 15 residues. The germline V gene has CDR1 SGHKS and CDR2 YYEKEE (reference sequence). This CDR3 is CASSFSSGVMSPLHF. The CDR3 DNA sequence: TGTGCCAGCAGCTTCAGTTCCGGGGTTATGTCACCCCTCCACTTT.

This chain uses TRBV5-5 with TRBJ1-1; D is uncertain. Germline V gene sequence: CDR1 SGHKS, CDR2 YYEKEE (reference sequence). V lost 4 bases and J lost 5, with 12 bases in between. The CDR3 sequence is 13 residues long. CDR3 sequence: CASSLNDGTEAFF. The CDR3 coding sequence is TGTGCCAGCAGCCTTAATGATGGGACTGAAGCTTTCTTT.

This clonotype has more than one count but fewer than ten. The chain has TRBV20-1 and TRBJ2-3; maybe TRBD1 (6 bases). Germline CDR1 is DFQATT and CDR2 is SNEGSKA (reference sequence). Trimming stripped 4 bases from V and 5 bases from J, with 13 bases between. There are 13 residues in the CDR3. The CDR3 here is CSATQGIGDTQYF. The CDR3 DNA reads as TGCAGTGCTACACAGGGTATCGGAGATACGCAGTATTTT.

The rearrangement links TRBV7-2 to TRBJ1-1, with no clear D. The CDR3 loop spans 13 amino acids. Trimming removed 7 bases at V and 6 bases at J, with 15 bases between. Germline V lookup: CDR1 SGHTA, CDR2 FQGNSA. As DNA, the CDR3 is TGTGCCAGCAAAGCCCTAGGGTTGGCTGAAGCTTTCTTT. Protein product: CASKALGLAEAFF.

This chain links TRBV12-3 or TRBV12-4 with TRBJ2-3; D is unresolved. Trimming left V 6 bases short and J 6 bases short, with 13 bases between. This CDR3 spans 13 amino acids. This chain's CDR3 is CASRSTFPDTQYF. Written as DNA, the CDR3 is TGTGCCAGCAGGTCTACCTTCCCGGATACGCAGTATTTT.

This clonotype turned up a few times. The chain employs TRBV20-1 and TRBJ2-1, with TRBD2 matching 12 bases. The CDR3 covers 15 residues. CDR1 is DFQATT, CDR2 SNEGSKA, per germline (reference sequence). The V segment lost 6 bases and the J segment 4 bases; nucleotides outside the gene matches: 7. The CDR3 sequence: CSAERLAGVYNEQFF. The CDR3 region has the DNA TGCAGTGCGGAGAGACTAGCGGGGGTGTACAATGAGCAGTTCTTC.

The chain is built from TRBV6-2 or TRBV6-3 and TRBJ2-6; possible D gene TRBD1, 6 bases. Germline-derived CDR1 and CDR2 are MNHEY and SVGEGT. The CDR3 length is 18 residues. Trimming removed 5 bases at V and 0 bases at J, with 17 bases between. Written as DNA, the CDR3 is TGTGCCAGCAGTCCGATTCCGGGACATATCTCTGGGGCCAACGTCCTGACTTTC. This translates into CASSPIPGHISGANVLTF.

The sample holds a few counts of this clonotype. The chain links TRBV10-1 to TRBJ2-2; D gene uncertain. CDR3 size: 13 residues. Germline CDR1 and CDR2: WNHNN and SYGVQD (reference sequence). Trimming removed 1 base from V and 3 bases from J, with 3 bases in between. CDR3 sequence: CASSEWDTGELFF. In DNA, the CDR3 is TGCGCCAGCAGTGAGTGGGACACCGGGGAGCTGTTTTTT.

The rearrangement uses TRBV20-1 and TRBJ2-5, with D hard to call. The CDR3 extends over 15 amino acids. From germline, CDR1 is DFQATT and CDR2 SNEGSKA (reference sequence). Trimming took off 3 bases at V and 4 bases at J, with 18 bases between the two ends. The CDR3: CSARAAGGVGETQYF. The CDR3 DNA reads TGCAGTGCTAGGGCGGCCGGTGGGGTAGGAGAGACCCAGTACTTC.

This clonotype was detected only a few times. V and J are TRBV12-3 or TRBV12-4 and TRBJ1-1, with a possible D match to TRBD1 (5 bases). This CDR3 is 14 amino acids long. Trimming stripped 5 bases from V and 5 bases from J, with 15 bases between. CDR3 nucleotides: TGTGCCAGCAGTCCTCAGGTGCGGGGGACTGAAGCTTTCTTT. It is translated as CASSPQVRGTEAFF.

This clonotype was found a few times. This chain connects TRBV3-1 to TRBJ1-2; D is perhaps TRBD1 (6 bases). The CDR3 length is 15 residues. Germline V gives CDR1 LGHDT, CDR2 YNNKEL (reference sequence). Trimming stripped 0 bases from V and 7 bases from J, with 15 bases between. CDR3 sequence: CASSQDGGAQSGYTF. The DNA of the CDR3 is TGTGCCAGCAGCCAAGACGGGGGCGCGCAAAGTGGCTACACCTTC.

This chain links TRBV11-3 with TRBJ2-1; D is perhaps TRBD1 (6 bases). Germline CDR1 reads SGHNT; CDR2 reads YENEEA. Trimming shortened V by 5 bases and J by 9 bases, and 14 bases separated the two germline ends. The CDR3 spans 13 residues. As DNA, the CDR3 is TGTGCCAGCAGCATCCAGGGGCAGGGTGAGCAGTTCTTC. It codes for CASSIQGQGEQFF.

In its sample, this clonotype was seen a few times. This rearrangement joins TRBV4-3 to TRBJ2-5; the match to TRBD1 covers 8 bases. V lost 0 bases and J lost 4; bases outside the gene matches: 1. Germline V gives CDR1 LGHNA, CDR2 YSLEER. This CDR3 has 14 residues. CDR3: CASSQDDRGETQYF. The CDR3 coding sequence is TGCGCCAGCAGCCAAGACGACAGGGGAGAGACCCAGTACTTC.

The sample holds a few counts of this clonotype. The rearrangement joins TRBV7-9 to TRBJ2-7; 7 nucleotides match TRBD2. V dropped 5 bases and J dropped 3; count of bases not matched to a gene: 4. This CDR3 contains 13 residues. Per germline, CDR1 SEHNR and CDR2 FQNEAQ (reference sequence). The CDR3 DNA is TGTGCCAGCAGCATAAGGGAGGGCTACGAGCAGTACGTC. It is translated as CASSIREGYEQYV.

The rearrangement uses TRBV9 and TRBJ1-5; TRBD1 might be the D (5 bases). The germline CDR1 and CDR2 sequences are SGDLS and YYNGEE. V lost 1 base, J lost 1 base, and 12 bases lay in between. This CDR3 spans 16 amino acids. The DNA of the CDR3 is TGTGCCAGCAGCGTAACTGGGGGGGGAAGCAATCAGCCCCAGCATTTT. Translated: CASSVTGGGSNQPQHF.